The 11 T cell receptor beta chains below were found in one sample sequenced in a study of vaccination effects on CD4 cells after COVID-19. Antigen-specific CD4+ T cells expanded by the ViraFEST assay with viral peptide pools were then sequenced. With more than 9 days of culture completed, CD4+ T cells were isolated. The healthy vaccine recipients, who had no prior SARS-CoV-2 infection, showed negative nucleocapsid antibodies. Their antigens are not known. The data were produced by immunoSEQ multiplex PCR, yet TCRdb's version contains in-frame clones alone and is incomplete. The sample records some 65,000 clones, about 72% being singletons. This specimen was CD4+ T cells from PBMCs cultured with HCoV-NL63 spike peptides, taken before COVID-19 vaccination. These receptors were collected from a human donor who received a COVID-19 vaccine.

V usage is TRBV20-1 and J usage is TRBJ2-5; no clear D. Germline loops: CDR1 DFQATT, CDR2 SNEGSKA (reference sequence). The V gene lost 3 bases and the J gene lost 3 bases, with 2 bases spanning the gap. This CDR3 spans 10 amino acids. In DNA, the CDR3 is TGCAGTGCTAGCGAAGAGACCCAGTACTTC. This encodes CSASEETQYF.

The genes are TRBV7-2 and TRBJ2-1; 15 nucleotides match TRBD2. Germline V gives CDR1 SGHTA, CDR2 FQGNSA. V dropped 4 bases and J dropped 4; count of bases not matched to a gene: 5. The CDR3 spans 17 residues. CDR3 sequence: CASSSPGLAGGYNEQFF. Here the CDR3 DNA reads TGTGCCAGCAGCTCTCCGGGACTAGCGGGGGGATACAATGAGCAGTTCTTC.

The rearrangement joins TRBV4-2 to TRBJ1-5, with TRBD1 matching 8 bases. V lost 3 bases and J lost 6; bases outside the gene matches: 7. Germline V gene lookup returns CDR1 LGHNA and CDR2 YNFKEQ. This CDR3 is 15 amino acids long. In DNA, the CDR3 is TGTGCCAGCAGCCAGGACGGACAGGGAGGTCAGCCCCAGCATTTT. Translating gives CASSQDGQGGQPQHF.

This clone has a single count. V gene TRBV24-1 combines with J gene TRBJ2-5; TRBD1 aligns across 10 bases. This CDR3 region has 15 residues. Trimming removed 5 bases from V and 4 bases from J; junction bases left unmatched: 6. The germline V gene has CDR1 KGHDR and CDR2 SFDVKD. The CDR3 loop is CATSATGGAGETQYF. The CDR3 nucleotides are TGTGCCACCAGTGCGACAGGGGGCGCCGGAGAGACCCAGTACTTC.

This sequence joins TRBV7-2 and TRBJ2-7; 14 bases match TRBD2. The CDR3 has 18 residues. V gave up 1 base and J gave up 4 bases; unmatched junction bases: 9. CDR1 is SGHTA and CDR2 is FQGNSA in the germline V gene. Here the CDR3 DNA reads TGTGCCAGCAGCTTAGTTTCCGGACTAGCGGGGGGAAGATACGAGCAGTACGTC. It encodes CASSLVSGLAGGRYEQYV.

This rearrangement joins TRBV2 to TRBJ1-5; D call uncertain. Trimming pared 4 bases from V and 4 bases from J, leaving 8 bases between. There are 13 residues in the CDR3. CDR1 is SNHLY, CDR2 FYNNEI, per germline. CDR3 region: CASSGGGNQPQHF. The CDR3 DNA sequence: TGTGCCAGCAGTGGAGGCGGTAATCAGCCCCAGCATTTT.

The chain couples TRBV4-3 to TRBJ2-5; D unresolved. The V gene's germline CDR1 is LGHNA and CDR2 YSLEER. The ends were cut back, 1 base at V and 3 bases at J, with 15 bases in the middle. The CDR3 spans 16 residues. CDR3 sequence reads: CASSQVWHSVEETQYF. As DNA, the CDR3 is TGCGCCAGCAGCCAAGTCTGGCACAGCGTGGAAGAGACCCAGTACTTC.

The rearrangement uses TRBV6-5 and TRBJ1-2; TRBD1 agrees at 7 bases. The CDR3 has 14 amino acids. The J segment lost 4 bases and the V segment lost 7 bases, leaving 9 bases of the junction unmatched. The germline V gene has CDR1 MNHEY and CDR2 SVGAGI. The CDR3 coding sequence is TGTGCCAGCACCAACGGGGGACAGATCTATGGCTACACCTTC. This encodes CASTNGGQIYGYTF.

This chain links TRBV9 with TRBJ1-2, with a tentative D call TRBD1 (5 bases). Germline V CDR1 and CDR2: SGDLS, YYNGEE. Between the trimmed V and J ends, which lost 2 bases and 5 bases, there was a span of 16 bases. The CDR3 extends over 15 amino acids. The CDR3 nucleotides read TGTGCCAGCAGCGTCGGAGGAGGGGTTGGATATGGCTACACCTTC. It yields the protein CASSVGGGVGYGYTF. The entire variable domain, with the rest obtained from reference TRBV9 and TRBJ1-2, is as follows: DSGVTQTPKHLITATGQRVTLRCSPRSGDLSVYWYQQSLDQGLQFLIQYYNGEERAKGNILERFSAQQFPDLHSELNLSSLELGDSALYFCASSVGGGVGYGYTFGSGTRLTVV.

This clone was counted only a few times. The J gene is TRBJ2-3, the V gene TRBV7-9; 7 bases match TRBD1. From germline, CDR1 is SEHNR and CDR2 FQNEAQ (reference sequence). Germline trimming cut 5 bases from V and 3 bases from J; bases unmatched to any gene: 8. The CDR3 length is 15 residues. The CDR3 here is CASSPWTGTTDTQYF. The DNA of the CDR3 is TGTGCCAGCAGCCCATGGACAGGAACGACAGATACGCAGTATTTT.

This chain connects TRBV10-3 to TRBJ1-2; 8 positions agree with TRBD1. CDR1 and CDR2 from the germline V gene are ENHRY and SYGVKD. The CDR3 consists of 13 residues. After removal of 10 bases from V and 3 bases from J, the junction contained 7 bases not matched to a gene. The CDR3 nucleotides are TGTGCCAGCAAGACAGGGGTTGACTATGGCTACACCTTC. This sequence encodes CASKTGVDYGYTF.